The clone carrying this TCR beta chain has at least ten counts. Its antigen is unknown. The data were obtained in a study of regulatory T cells in long-lasting Graves disease. Looking at the study overall: Freshly diagnosed Graves' patients had used antithyroid drugs for under 3 months.

Overall study findings and caveats: Patients with persistent disease showed a bias toward TRBV28, TRBJ1-2 and TRBJ2-5. Persistent Graves' patients showed less TCR diversity than newly diagnosed patients showed. The persistent group shared around 2,700 public clonotypes, more than the 966 shared by new patients.

This CDR3 has 14 amino acids. Germline V gives CDR1 DFQATT, CDR2 SNEGSKA (reference sequence). The V and J ends lost 6 bases and 2 bases respectively, with 17 bases between them. In building TCR beta libraries, iRepertoire HTBI primers were used together with Arm-PCR of CDR3 regions. TCRdb fed the multiplex PCR reads into MiXCR, producing one record per CDR3 protein. The profile shows approximately 400,000 distinct CDR3 sequences, more than 13% of them singletons. The time point here: newly diagnosed GD, antithyroid drugs for less than 3 months. From RNA extracted from PBMCs, the TCR library was made. These data were likewise used in another study, on T cells in Graves' hyperthyroidism and ophthalmopathy.

The material sequenced was peripheral blood mononuclear cells (PBMCs), taken at new diagnosis, from a patient treated with antithyroid drugs. This chain uses TRBV20-1 with TRBJ2-7; D might be TRBD1 or TRBD2, each matching 5 bases. This sequence was found in a woman aged 30 to 39 with Graves disease. The CDR3 DNA reads as TGCAGTGCCCTCAGTGGGGGAAAAACCTACGAGCAGTACTTC. Its protein product is CSALSGGKTYEQYF.